The 7 T cell receptor beta chains in this list originate from one sample, sequenced in a study of cytomegalovirus exposure and HLA in healthy donors. The primer mix had 60 Vbeta and 13 Jbeta primers. Using immunoSEQ multiplex PCR, the repertoire was profiled, and TCRdb retains in-frame clones only, with some absent. The sample lists approximately 200,000 clones, roughly 80% seen once, with 1.2% to 1.5% in the top ten. Sequenced material: PBMCs. These receptors all stem from a girl aged 10-17 years in good health and CMV-seronegative.

The V and J genes are TRBV12-5 and TRBJ1-2, with D unresolved. CDR1 and CDR2 from the germline V gene are LGHNT and FRNRAP. V was shortened by 0 bases and J by 2 bases, with 19 bases between the two germline ends. The CDR3 is made up of 18 amino acids. CDR3 DNA sequence: TGTGCTAGTGGTTTGGTAATCCGGCCCGGAGGAAAGAACTATGGCTACACCTTC. It encodes CASGLVIRPGGKNYGYTF. The full variable domain, rest sourced from reference TRBV12-5 and TRBJ1-2, is DARVTQTPRHKVTEMGQEVTMRCQPILGHNTVFWYRQTMMQGLELLAYFRNRAPLDDSGMPKDRFSAEMPDATLATLKIQPSEPRDSAVYFCASGLVIRPGGKNYGYTFGSGTRLTVV.

The chain carries TRBV19 and TRBJ2-3, with D possibly matching TRBD1 (6 bases). The germline V and J ends were trimmed by 6 bases and 2 bases, with 18 bases remaining between them. CDR1 and CDR2 from the germline V gene are LNHDA and SQIVND (reference sequence). CDR3 size: 16 residues. The CDR3 here is CASRLRGQSFTDTQYF. CDR3 DNA: TGTGCCAGTAGACTAAGAGGACAGTCCTTCACAGATACGCAGTATTTT.

The chain couples TRBV30 to TRBJ1-2, with D possibly TRBD1 on 5 matching bases. CDR1 and CDR2 (germline): GTSNPN, SVGIG (reference sequence). The V gene lost 0 bases and the J gene lost 4 bases, with 12 bases spanning the gap. This CDR3 spans 14 amino acids. The DNA for the CDR3 is TGTGCCTGGAGTGTAACGGGGGGTTTCTATGGCTACACCTTC. This gives the protein CAWSVTGGFYGYTF. Using reference TRBV30 and TRBJ1-2 for the parts outside the CDR3, the full variable domain is SQTIHQWPATLVQPVGSPLSLECTVEGTSNPNLYWYRQAAGRGLQLLFYSVGIGQISSEVPQNLSASRPQDRQFILSSKKLLLSDSGFYLCAWSVTGGFYGYTFGSGTRLTVV.

The rearrangement uses TRBV7-9 and TRBJ2-1, with D perhaps matching TRBD2 (6 bases). In germline, CDR1 is SEHNR, CDR2 FQNEAQ (reference sequence). The CDR3 totals 15 residues. With 1 base removed from V and 3 bases from J, the gap between germline ends came to 10 bases. CDR3: CASSLVPGLYNEQFF. For the CDR3, the DNA is TGTGCCAGCAGCTTAGTTCCGGGACTCTACAATGAGCAGTTCTTC.

The rearrangement uses TRBV6-5 and TRBJ2-2, with TRBD1 matching over 7 bases. CDR3 length equals 16 residues. Germline V gene lookup returns CDR1 MNHEY and CDR2 SVGAGI. V trimming: 2 bases; J trimming: 0 bases; junction bases outside the gene matches: 3. The CDR3, as DNA: TGTGCCAGCAGTTACCTGGGACAGACGAACACCGGGGAGCTGTTTTTT. Translated, it gives CASSYLGQTNTGELFF.

The V and J genes are TRBV18 and TRBJ1-1; no clear D gene. This CDR3 spans 13 amino acids. Trimming left V 0 bases short and J 6 bases short, with 8 bases between. Germline loops: CDR1 KGHSH, CDR2 LQKENI. CDR3 residues: CASSPPPVSEAFF. CDR3 bases: TGTGCCAGCTCACCACCGCCAGTATCTGAAGCTTTCTTT.

V is TRBV19 and J is TRBJ1-1; unclear D gene. The germline V and J ends were trimmed by 5 bases and 1 base, with 8 bases remaining between them. This CDR3 has 13 residues. From germline, CDR1 is LNHDA and CDR2 SQIVND (reference sequence). The DNA of the CDR3 is TGTGCCAGTAGTTCTCGCGGGAACACTGAAGCTTTCTTT. This translates into CASSSRGNTEAFF.